These 9 T cell receptor beta chains came from one sample sequenced in a study of blood T cell repertoires in COVID-19. Method: immunoSEQ multiplex PCR; TCRdb's copy keeps in-frame clones and lacks some. The sample includes around 220,000 clones, roughly 90% of them seen just once. The specimen was peripheral blood. These receptors were taken from a woman aged 40-49 years who had recovered from COVID-19.

The chain employs TRBV19 and TRBJ2-7; TRBD1 aligns across 7 bases. V was clipped by 4 bases and J by 0 bases; unmatched bases: 6. The CDR3 has 15 residues. Germline-derived CDR1 and CDR2 are LNHDA and SQIVND (reference sequence). The CDR3 DNA sequence: TGTGCCAGTAGTACCGCCGGGACAGCCTCCTACGAGCAGTACTTC. Translating it yields CASSTAGTASYEQYF. The full variable domain, its missing parts supplied by reference TRBV19 and TRBJ2-7, is DGGITQSPKYLFRKEGQNVTLSCEQNLNHDAMYWYRQDPGQGLRLIYYSQIVNDFQKGDIAEGYSVSREKKESFPLTVTSAQKNPTAFYLCASSTAGTASYEQYFGPGTRLTVT.

The chain has TRBV2 and TRBJ2-7, with a possible D match to TRBD2 (5 bases). The germline V and J ends were trimmed by 6 bases and 2 bases, with 23 bases remaining between them. This CDR3 is built from 17 residues. Germline CDR1 and CDR2: SNHLY and FYNNEI. The CDR3 DNA follows: TGTGCCAGCAGCGAACCCGATGTAGATCCGGGAACCTACGAGCAGTACTTC. Translating gives CASSEPDVDPGTYEQYF.

The chain recombines TRBV7-3 with TRBJ2-3; TRBD2 matches 9 bases. Losses at the gene ends were 5 bases for V and 4 bases for J; bases not matched to a gene: 10. Germline CDR1 is SGHTA and CDR2 is FQGTGA. The CDR3 length is 16 residues. As DNA, the CDR3 is TGTGCCAGCAGCCCCGCGGGAGGGGGCGGCGCAGATACGCAGTATTTT. It encodes CASSPAGGGGADTQYF.

The genes are TRBV11-2 and TRBJ2-1; D not certain. Trimming removed 5 bases at V and 0 bases at J, with 14 bases between. The CDR3 has 16 amino acids. CDR1 is SGHAT, CDR2 FQNNGV, per germline. CDR3 amino acids: CASSPRGTGSYNEQFF. The CDR3 nucleotides are TGTGCCAGCAGCCCCCGAGGTACTGGCTCCTACAATGAGCAGTTCTTC.

This clone was found once. CDR3 loop: CASSRDRGDEQFF. The CDR3, as DNA: TGTGCCAGTAGTCGGGACAGGGGCGATGAGCAGTTCTTC. The chain joins TRBV19 to TRBJ2-1; 10 bases agree with TRBD1. The CDR3 is 13 amino acids. J was trimmed by 8 bases and V by 5 bases; bases with no gene match: 3. CDR1 is LNHDA and CDR2 is SQIVND in the germline V gene (reference sequence).

CDR3 in DNA: TGTGCCTGGAGTGTACTACGTCCGGAAGATACGCAGTATTTT. Translation: CAWSVLRPEDTQYF. The V and J genes are TRBV30 and TRBJ2-3; D is undetermined. The germline gives CDR1 GTSNPN, CDR2 SVGIG (reference sequence). The CDR3 has 14 residues. The germline V and J ends were trimmed by 0 bases and 5 bases, with 12 bases remaining between them.

V usage is TRBV5-1 and J usage is TRBJ2-7, with D possibly matching TRBD2 (6 bases). The CDR3 consists of 15 residues. CDR1 SGHRS and CDR2 YFSETQ come from the germline V gene. Trimming removed 1 base from V and 0 bases from J, with 11 bases in between. CDR3: CASSLSAGSSYEQYF. Written as DNA, the CDR3 is TGCGCCAGCAGCTTGTCGGCGGGAAGCTCCTACGAGCAGTACTTC.

The gene calls are TRBV2 and TRBJ1-4, with 8 bases that match TRBD1. The CDR3 spans 15 residues. The germline V gene has CDR1 SNHLY and CDR2 FYNNEI. The trim removed 10 bases at V and 7 bases at J, leaving 14 bases unmatched. In nucleotides, the CDR3 is TGTGCCACCCTAGGGCTTGACAGGGGCGGTGAAAAACTGTTTTTT. It translates to CATLGLDRGGEKLFF.

V gene TRBV7-2 combines with J gene TRBJ2-3; the D gene is possibly TRBD2 (5 bases). Germline V gene data show CDR1 as SGHTA and CDR2 as FQGNSA. Trimming left V 3 bases short and J 5 bases short, with 6 bases between. The CDR3 sequence is 12 residues long. CDR3 bases: TGTGCCAGCAGCTTGACTAAAGATACGCAGTATTTT. Protein sequence: CASSLTKDTQYF.